Detailed here is one T cell receptor beta chain. This clonotype has only a few counts. Which antigen it targets is not known. No quality values exist for individual bases; no much larger clone is one base distant. The data were taken from a study of T-cell reconstitution after alpha-beta-depleted transplantation in children (dated by TCRdb to 2015 to 2016). Notes on the research overall: Using TCR repertoire profiling, the study followed T-cell immune reconstitution in a quantitative way in children after TCRalphabeta/CD19-depleted allogeneic hematopoietic cell transplantation. General findings and caveats noted by the study authors: In some patients, the high TCRbeta diversity seen at day 60 was put down to recipient T cells and intrathymic progenitors that had survived conditioning. Apparently early alphabetaT-cell count recovery about two months after transplant reportedly relied on only several hundred rapidly expanded clones derived from non-depleted graft cells. Over the following months the frequencies of hyperexpanded clones went down, and after one year T-cell counts and TCRbeta diversity were mostly credited to newly produced T cells.

The library came from PCR. Sequencing was performed on an Illumina HiSeq 2500. Molecular barcoding was employed in the preparation of TCR libraries, with unique molecular identifiers being used to normalize TCRbeta repertoire quantification. TCRdb reran the public reads through fastp at Q25 and MiXCR, keeping productive beta chains. All rows with the same CDR3 protein become a single entry with the most common DNA and genes. The table for this sample lists 700,000 to 950,000 distinct CDR3 sequences; about 16% of them were counted only once. The ten largest clones capture just under 5% of the sample. The treatment or condition label for this specimen denotes: allogeneic hematopoietic cell transplantation with graft depleted of TCRalphabeta T cells and CD19 B cells. The transplant recipients were children given TCRalphabeta/CD19-depleted allogeneic hematopoietic cell grafts. Here V drops 0 bases and J drops 0 bases, and the junction holds 4 bases not matched to any gene. In the germline V gene (reference sequence), CDR1 corresponds to DFQATT and CDR2 to SNEGSKA. The CDR3 numbers 16 residues from cysteine through phenylalanine. The read is trimmed to its CDR3 DNA, 48 bases read in frame from base 1.

The sequenced sample was PBMCs, mostly from graft donor cells, obtained 360 days after TCRalphabeta/CD19-depleted stem cell transplant. The TCR comes from a male patient aged 10-17 years who had a stem cell transplant for acute lymphoblastic leukemia, so the T cells may come from the graft donor. The chain employs TRBV20-1 and TRBJ2-1, and TRBD2 aligns with 8 junction nucleotides. The DNA is as follows: TGCAGTGCTAGAGATCCCGGGACTAGCTCCTACAATGAGCAGTTCTTC. Its protein reads: CSARDPGTSSYNEQFF.